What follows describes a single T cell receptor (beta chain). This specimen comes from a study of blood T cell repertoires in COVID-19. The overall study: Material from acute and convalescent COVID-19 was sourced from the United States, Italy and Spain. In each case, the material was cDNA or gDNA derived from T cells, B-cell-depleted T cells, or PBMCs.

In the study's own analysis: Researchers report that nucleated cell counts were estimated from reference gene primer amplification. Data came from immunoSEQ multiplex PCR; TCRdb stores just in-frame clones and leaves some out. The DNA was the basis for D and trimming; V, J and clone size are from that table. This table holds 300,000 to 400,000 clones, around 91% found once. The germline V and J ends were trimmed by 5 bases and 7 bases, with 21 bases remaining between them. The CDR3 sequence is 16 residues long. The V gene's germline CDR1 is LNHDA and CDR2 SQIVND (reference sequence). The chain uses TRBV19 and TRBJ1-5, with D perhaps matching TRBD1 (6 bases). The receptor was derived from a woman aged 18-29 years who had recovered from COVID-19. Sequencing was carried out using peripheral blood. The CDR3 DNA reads TGTGCCAGTAGTTCATCCTGGACAGAACCGAGACAGCCCCAGCATTTT. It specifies CASSSSWTEPRQPQHF.